This record covers a single TCR beta chain. The germline CDR1 and CDR2 sequences are SGHRS and YFSETQ. This CDR3 is built from 14 residues. J was trimmed by 5 bases and V by 1 base; bases with no gene match: 2. Original analysis: Filtering differed because ImmunoSEQ produced junction-only sequences that carried no quality scores. Sequencing was performed with immunoSEQ multiplex PCR; in TCRdb, only in-frame clones are kept and a portion is missing. V, J and clone size reflect that table, while D and trimming were determined from the DNA. This table holds about 510,000 clones, almost 97% found once. The data stem from a study of shared clonotypes between healthy human individuals. Across the study: With ages of 18 to 49, the donors were two women and a few men.

Every donor, a Caucasian adult, lived in Nashville, Tennessee. The sample comprised naive CD4+ T cells sorted from blood. The sample's subset: CD45RA+ positively selected. The chain has TRBV5-1 and TRBJ2-1; TRBD2 agrees at 8 bases. The clonotype was recovered from a woman in her twenties or thirties in good health. The CDR3 coding sequence is TGCGCCAGCAGCTTGTTAGCGGGGAACAATGAGCAGTTCTTC. It translates to CASSLLAGNNEQFF. Full variable domain (missing parts from reference TRBV5-1 and TRBJ2-1): KAGVTQTPRYLIKTRGQQVTLSCSPISGHRSVSWYQQTPGQGLQFLFEYFSETQRNKGNFPGRFSGRQFSNSRSEMNVSTLELGDSALYLCASSLLAGNNEQFFGPGTRLTVL.